This T cell receptor beta chain was sequenced in a study of T cell responses to AZD1222 COVID-19 vaccine. The study, taken as a whole, reports: CD4 TCRs associated with vaccination spanned spike, dominating at 160-218 and 743-854.

TCRdb keeps only in-frame clones here, not all; method: immunoSEQ multiplex PCR. The sample consists of 150,000 or so clones, 91% of them appearing once. The V and J ends lost 2 bases and 7 bases, in that order; junction bases with no gene match: 6. The CDR3 runs 15 residues. The germline CDR1 and CDR2 sequences are SGHAT and FQNNGV. Comments on this clone: The antigen is unknown.

The chain has TRBV11-2 and TRBJ2-7; 12 bases are a match to TRBD2. Specimen: peripheral blood, collected on day 0 of AZD1222 vaccination. The clonotype was recovered from an adult in good health. CDR3 sequence: CASSLLAGGFWEQYF. For the CDR3, the DNA is TGTGCCAGCAGCTTACTAGCGGGAGGGTTTTGGGAGCAGTACTTC.